This TCR beta chain was sequenced in a study of shared clonotypes between healthy human individuals. The CDR3 length is 14 residues. The germline V and J ends were trimmed by 0 bases and 13 bases, with 19 bases remaining between them. CDR1 MNHEY and CDR2 SVGAGI come from the germline V gene. Terminally differentiated effector memory CD45RA+ cells were left out of the naive CD8 fraction, which was CD45RO-negative and positively selected for CCR7. The donors, healthy adults who were HIV-negative, had experienced no recent acute infections or vaccinations. Evenly divided among several immunoSEQ plates was the genomic DNA of each subset. Method: immunoSEQ multiplex PCR; TCRdb's copy keeps in-frame clones and lacks some. The sample carries hundreds of thousands of clones, roughly 95% recorded once.

This sequence joins TRBV6-5 and TRBJ2-7; perhaps TRBD2 as D (6 bases). This TCR was recovered from a woman younger than 45 in good health. The sequenced material came from naive CD8+ T cells sorted from blood. The CDR3 is CASSYSGSSYEPYF. The CDR3 DNA is TGTGCCAGCAGTTACTCCGGGAGCTCCTACGAGCCTTACTTC.